Below, one T cell receptor beta chain is given with its context. Its target is not known. Profiled with immunoSEQ multiplex PCR; TCRdb holds only in-frame clones, not every one. The repertoire consists of around 90,000 clones, with 83% occurring once and the leading ten covering 0.84%. The sample comes from a study of radiotherapy plus CTLA-4 blockade in lung cancer. Study in general: Objective responses emerged in under 20% of patients, and roughly 32% attained disease control. Findings and limits, study-wide: In blood, tumor-derived TCR clones expanded after radiotherapy plus ipilimumab. Dynamics of early blood T cell clones, together with interferon-beta, were reportedly the best predictors of response.

The sequences come from peripheral blood, collected from a patient treated with radiotherapy plus ipilimumab. The sequence derives from a human donor with non-small cell lung cancer who had stable disease on radiotherapy plus ipilimumab.

The CDR3 nucleotides read TGTGCCAGCAGCGTAGCTGGGGAATCCACCGGGGAGCTGTTTTTT. Translation gives CASSVAGESTGELFF. This chain connects TRBV9 to TRBJ2-2; no clear D. Germline-derived CDR1 and CDR2 are SGDLS and YYNGEE. The V end lost 0 bases, the J end lost 4 bases, and 10 bases lay between the germline ends. This CDR3 has 15 amino acids.